These 2 T cell receptor beta chains were sequenced from one sample in a study of CD8 T cells in ankylosing spondylitis. The study's findings and limits: Under 10 highly homologous variants formed a TCR beta motif that appeared characteristic of ankylosing spondylitis blood.

Each CDR3 protein gets one entry after TCRdb re-called the 5' RACE reads with MiXCR. The sample records approximately 500,000 distinct CDR3 sequences, approximately 12% being singletons. For these receptors, no antigen is known. Sequencing was done on a sample of blood, either unsorted or a sorted T cell fraction (not recorded which). The receptors come from a male donor with ankylosing spondylitis.

This rearrangement joins TRBV10-3 to TRBJ2-2; 8 bases are a match to TRBD1. From germline, CDR1 is ENHRY and CDR2 SYGVKD. This CDR3 contains 14 residues. V lost 10 bases to trimming and J lost 1 base; unmatched junction nucleotides: 5. Written as DNA, the CDR3 is TGTGCCACCGACAGGGGAGTGAACACCGGGGAGCTGTTTTTT. Translated: CATDRGVNTGELFF.

This rearrangement joins TRBV10-3 to TRBJ2-7, with TRBD1 identical over 9 bases. Germline CDR1 is ENHRY and CDR2 is SYGVKD. The CDR3 consists of 15 residues. The V and J ends lost 3 bases and 1 base, in that order; junction bases with no gene match: 4. The CDR3: CAISEGTGKSYEQYV. CDR3 sequence (DNA): TGTGCCATCAGTGAAGGGACAGGGAAGTCCTACGAGCAGTACGTC.